This T cell receptor beta chain was obtained from a study of neurological immune-mediated disorders. Each CDR3 protein gets one entry after TCRdb re-called the 5' RACE reads with MiXCR. The sample consists of just over 50,000 distinct CDR3 sequences, about 3% of them appearing once. This CDR3 spans 16 amino acids. CDR1 SGHTA and CDR2 FQGNSA come from the germline V gene. Details on this clonotype: At one end, the junction sequence differs from germline, possibly due to a read error.

The chain links TRBV7-2 to TRBJ1-6; TRBD1 matches 9 bases. The receptor was derived from a man aged 35 to 55 with multiple sclerosis. What was sequenced was PBMCs. The CDR3 region is CASSLAGTGRNSPLNF. CDR3 nucleotides: TGTGCCAGCAGCTTAGCGGGGACAGGGAGGAATTCACCCCTCAACTTT. The variable domain in full, with the rest retrieved from reference TRBV7-2 and TRBJ1-6, is GAGVSQSPSNKVTEKGKDVELRCDPISGHTALYWYRQSLGQGLEFLIYFQGNSAPDKSGLPSDRFSAERTGGSVSTLTIQRTQQEDSAVYLCASSLAGTGRNSPLNFGNGTRLTVT.